A single sample gave rise to the 30 T cell receptor beta chains below, sequenced in a study of blood T cell repertoires in COVID-19. TCRdb keeps only in-frame clones here, not all; method: immunoSEQ multiplex PCR. The repertoire has fewer than 40,000 clones, roughly 89% of them found once; the top ten carry around 6.1%. The sample was peripheral blood. The source of these receptors is a human donor in a cohort sampled during active COVID-19.

V usage is TRBV11-2 and J usage is TRBJ1-5; D remains ambiguous. The CDR3 totals 15 residues. The ends were cut back, 5 bases at V and 3 bases at J, with 14 bases in the middle. The germline gives CDR1 SGHAT, CDR2 FQNNGV. CDR3 nucleotide sequence: TGTGCCAGCAGCGCCGGCGAGGTGCCCAATCAGCCCCAGCATTTT. This codes for CASSAGEVPNQPQHF. Full variable domain (remainder filled in from reference TRBV11-2 and TRBJ1-5): EAGVAQSPRYKIIEKRQSVAFWCNPISGHATLYWYQQILGQGPKLLIQFQNNGVVDDSQLPKDRFSAERLKGVDSTLKIQPAKLEDSAVYLCASSAGEVPNQPQHFGDGTRLSIL.

The chain links TRBV6-2 or TRBV6-3 to TRBJ1-2; 8 bases fit TRBD1. The CDR3 is 14 residues long. The ends lost 5 bases at V and 4 bases at J; junction bases unmatched: 6. Germline CDR1 is MNHEY and CDR2 is SVGEGT. Here the CDR3 reads CASSGTGRLYGYTF. The CDR3 DNA reads TGTGCCAGCAGTGGGACAGGCAGGCTCTATGGCTACACCTTC.

This chain joins TRBV21-1 and TRBJ2-2; the table's D call TRBD1 went unverified against the DNA. TRBV21-1 is noted as a pseudogene. The CDR3 sequence is 17 residues long. This CDR3 reads CASSRGQGVENTGELFF. CDR3 nucleotide sequence: TGTGCCAGCAGCAGGGGACAGGGGGTAGAGAACACCGGGGAGCTGTTTTTT.

This rearrangement joins TRBV7-9 to TRBJ2-1; possibly TRBD2 for D (6 bases). The CDR3 covers 14 residues. V gave up 6 bases and J gave up 7 bases, with 16 bases separating them. The germline CDR1 and CDR2 sequences are SEHNR and FQNEAQ (reference sequence). CDR3 sequence (DNA): TGTGCCAGCAGTCAAAAGAGCCTAGCGAATGAGCAGTTCTTC. This encodes CASSQKSLANEQFF.

The chain couples TRBV6-6 to TRBJ1-1; no firm D call. Per germline, CDR1 MNHNY and CDR2 SVGAGI (reference sequence). The CDR3 spans 14 residues. V lost 6 bases, J lost 6 bases, and 17 bases lay in between. The DNA for the CDR3 is TGTGCCAGCAGCTACAATCGGATGGAGGCTGAAGCTTTCTTT. Translated, it gives CASSYNRMEAEAFF.

This clone was observed a single time. The chain recombines TRBV7-2 with TRBJ1-2; TRBD1 might be the D (5 bases). The V end was cut by 4 bases, the J end by 4 bases, with 7 bases between. The CDR3 spans 12 residues. Germline CDR1 SGHTA, CDR2 FQGNSA. CDR3 nucleotide sequence: TGTGCCAGCAGCTCGGGGGGCTATGGCTACACCTTC. It is translated as CASSSGGYGYTF. Supplemented by reference TRBV7-2 and TRBJ1-2, the full variable domain reads GAGVSQSPSNKVTEKGKDVELRCDPISGHTALYWYRQSLGQGLEFLIYFQGNSAPDKSGLPSDRFSAERTGGSVSTLTIQRTQQEDSAVYLCASSSGGYGYTFGSGTRLTVV.

The chain joins TRBV4-3 to TRBJ2-3, with 9 bases fitting TRBD2. Per the germline V gene, CDR1 is LGHNA and CDR2 is YSLEER. The junction had 12 bases not matched to a gene; V was cut back by 4 bases and J by 4 bases. The CDR3 loop spans 17 amino acids. The CDR3 sequence is CASSRGVSGSRADTQYF. The DNA for the CDR3 is TGCGCCAGCAGCCGGGGGGTTAGCGGGAGTAGGGCAGATACGCAGTATTTT.

This clone was seen once. The chain carries TRBV30 and TRBJ1-6; no clear D gene. This CDR3 is built from 14 residues. From germline, CDR1 is GTSNPN and CDR2 SVGIG (reference sequence). V lost 2 bases and J 7 bases, leaving 12 bases between the germline ends. The CDR3 DNA sequence: TGTGCCTGGAGTCCCGGGTCAGCCAATTCACCCCTCCACTTT. Its translation: CAWSPGSANSPLHF.

J is TRBJ2-7 and V is TRBV29-1; 11 bases are a match to TRBD1. Trimming at V came to 7 bases and at J to 12 bases, leaving 8 bases not matched to a gene. CDR3 length: 11 residues. From germline, CDR1 is SQVTM and CDR2 ANQGSEA. The CDR3 here is CSAGQGAKLYF. The CDR3 DNA reads TGCAGCGCTGGACAGGGGGCGAAGCTGTACTTC.

The CDR3 DNA sequence: TGTGCCAGCAGGGGACAGGGAGAGACCCAGTACTTC. As protein: CASRGQGETQYF. The chain combines TRBV7-9 with TRBJ2-5; 9 bases line up with TRBD1. Germline CDR1 is SEHNR and CDR2 is FQNEAQ (reference sequence). This CDR3 comprises 12 residues. The V gene end was trimmed by 6 bases and the J gene end by 4 bases; junction bases not matched to a gene: 0. The full variable domain, with the rest looked up from reference TRBV7-9 and TRBJ2-5, is DTGVSQNPRHKITKRGQNVTFRCDPISEHNRLYWYRQTLGQGPEFLTYFQNEAQLEKSRLLSDRFSAERPKGSFSTLEIQRTEQGDSAMYLCASRGQGETQYFGPGTRLLVL.

The chain joins TRBV19 to TRBJ1-2; D is perhaps TRBD1 (5 bases). The CDR3 totals 14 residues. CDR1 and CDR2 (germline): LNHDA, SQIVND (reference sequence). The germline V and J ends were trimmed by 7 bases and 8 bases, with 20 bases remaining between them. CDR3 bases: TGTGCCAGTACCTTCCAGGGAGCCGGGGGGGGCTACACCTTC. Amino acid sequence: CASTFQGAGGGYTF.

This rearrangement joins TRBV7-7 to TRBJ2-5; 9 bases line up with TRBD2. Trimming removed 2 bases from V and 4 bases from J; junction bases left unmatched: 11. CDR1 and CDR2 (germline): SSHAT, FNYEAQ (reference sequence). CDR3 length: 17 residues. This chain's CDR3 is CASSLLGSGGIGETQYF. Here the CDR3 DNA reads TGTGCCAGCAGCTTACTAGGTAGCGGGGGTATCGGAGAGACCCAGTACTTC.

This clone was picked up a small number of times. CDR3: CASSPGAYEQYF. CDR3 DNA: TGCGCCAGCAGCCCCGGAGCCTACGAGCAGTACTTC. The genes are TRBV5-1 and TRBJ2-7; D is unresolved. The CDR3 sequence is 12 residues long. Germline CDR1 and CDR2: SGHRS and YFSETQ. With 4 bases removed from V and 2 bases from J, the gap between germline ends came to 7 bases. Full variable domain (remainder filled in from reference TRBV5-1 and TRBJ2-7): KAGVTQTPRYLIKTRGQQVTLSCSPISGHRSVSWYQQTPGQGLQFLFEYFSETQRNKGNFPGRFSGRQFSNSRSEMNVSTLELGDSALYLCASSPGAYEQYFGPGTRLTVT.

The chain joins TRBV4-1 to TRBJ1-4; weak D call: TRBD1 (5 bases). The CDR3 is 16 residues long. Germline CDR1 reads MGHRA; CDR2 reads YSYEKL. Trimming shortened V by 0 bases and J by 0 bases, and 8 bases separated the two germline ends. CDR3 amino acids: CASSQDPQATNEKLFF. CDR3 nucleotide sequence: TGCGCCAGCAGCCAAGACCCACAGGCAACTAATGAAAAACTGTTTTTT.

This CDR3 is CASRYRTGVDEQYF. The CDR3 region has the DNA TGTGCCAGCAGATACCGGACAGGGGTCGACGAGCAGTACTTC. The V and J genes are TRBV6-2 or TRBV6-3 and TRBJ2-7; 9 nucleotides agree with TRBD1. J lost 5 bases, V lost 6 bases, and 8 bases had no gene match. The CDR3 covers 14 residues. In germline, CDR1 is MNHEY, CDR2 SVGEGT.

The V call is TRBV10-3, the J call TRBJ2-7, with TRBD2 as a possible D gene (6 bases). V lost 4 bases and J lost 3, with 13 bases in between. CDR1 is ENHRY, CDR2 SYGVKD, per germline. The length of the CDR3 is 14 residues. DNA of the CDR3: TGTGCCATCAGTGCCCCGGAGGGGTTCTACGAGCAGTACTTC. The encoded protein is CAISAPEGFYEQYF.

The chain combines TRBV30 with TRBJ1-1; 8 nucleotides agree with TRBD1. From germline, CDR1 is GTSNPN and CDR2 SVGIG (reference sequence). CDR3 length equals 15 residues. V shed 3 bases, J shed 0 bases, and the junction held 6 bases outside the gene matches. As DNA, the CDR3 is TGTGCCTGGAGCGCTGGGGACAGGATGAACACTGAAGCTTTCTTT. It yields the protein CAWSAGDRMNTEAFF.

The V gene is TRBV6-5, the J gene TRBJ2-7, with 10 bases aligning to TRBD1. There are 15 residues in the CDR3. Trimming took 10 bases from V and 5 from J; bases not matched to a gene: 14. The germline V gene has CDR1 MNHEY and CDR2 SVGAGI. CDR3 nucleotides: TGTGCCACCGCGAGAGGGGACAGGGGCCCCCACGAGCAGTACTTC. Amino acids: CATARGDRGPHEQYF.

The J gene is TRBJ1-2, the V gene TRBV19; D is undetermined. Germline CDR1 is LNHDA and CDR2 is SQIVND (reference sequence). Trimming removed 3 bases from V and 8 bases from J, with 10 bases in between. This CDR3 has 12 residues. CDR3 nucleotide sequence: TGTGCCAGTAGTATGGGCCTCTTGGGCTACACCTTC. Amino acid sequence: CASSMGLLGYTF.

This clone was picked up a small number of times. The chain couples TRBV20-1 to TRBJ1-1; D perhaps matches TRBD1 (6 bases). The V and J ends lost 6 bases and 10 bases respectively, with 15 bases between them. The V gene's germline CDR1 is DFQATT and CDR2 SNEGSKA (reference sequence). The CDR3 contains 11 residues. The CDR3 nucleotides read TGCAGTGCAAGGACAGACCTGGGAGCTTTCTTT. It is translated as CSARTDLGAFF.

This clone was seen a handful of times. This rearrangement joins TRBV3-1 (or the pseudogene TRBV3-2) to TRBJ1-1; D unresolved. CDR3 length: 13 amino acids. V lost 1 base and J lost 1, with 4 bases in between. The V gene's germline CDR1 is LGHDT and CDR2 YNNKEL (reference sequence). In nucleotides, the CDR3 is TGTGCCAGCAGCCAAGGAGGGAACACTGAAGCTTTCTTT. This gives the protein CASSQGGNTEAFF.

The sample holds one count of this clone. V usage is TRBV3-1 (or the pseudogene TRBV3-2) and J usage is TRBJ1-2; D gene ambiguous. CDR3 length: 11 residues. CDR1 is LGHDT, CDR2 YNNKEL, per germline (reference sequence). Trimming shortened V by 10 bases and J by 4 bases, and 10 bases separated the two germline ends. DNA for the CDR3: TGTGCCACTTGGGCCGGCTATGGCTACACCTTC. Amino acid sequence: CATWAGYGYTF.

The chain recombines TRBV5-1 with TRBJ2-7; perhaps TRBD1 as D (5 bases). The CDR3 sequence is 12 residues long. V was shortened by 6 bases and J by 6 bases, with 13 bases between the two germline ends. Germline V gene data show CDR1 as SGHRS and CDR2 as YFSETQ. The DNA of the CDR3 is TGCGCCAGCATGGCTGTAGACAGCGAGCAGTACTTC. Translating gives CASMAVDSEQYF.

This clone showed up just once. The CDR3 loop is CATSDTGGVKETQYF. The CDR3, as DNA: TGTGCCACCAGTGACACAGGGGGCGTAAAAGAGACCCAGTACTTC. This chain links TRBV24-1 with TRBJ2-5; 9 bases map to TRBD1. CDR1 is KGHDR and CDR2 is SFDVKD in the germline V gene. This CDR3 is 15 amino acids long. Trimming cost V 4 bases and J 3 bases; bases outside gene matches: 5.

V usage is TRBV6-1 and J usage is TRBJ1-2; D is unclear. V dropped 3 bases and J dropped 0 bases, with 5 bases sitting between them. The CDR3 extends over 13 amino acids. The germline V gene has CDR1 MNHNS and CDR2 SASEGT. CDR3 sequence: CASSDTANYGYTF. CDR3 nucleotide sequence: TGTGCCAGCAGTGACACAGCTAACTATGGCTACACCTTC.

This sequence joins TRBV29-1 and TRBJ2-7, with 10 bases that match TRBD1. Germline V CDR1 and CDR2: SQVTM, ANQGSEA. CDR3 length equals 13 residues. J gave up 3 bases and V 6 bases, and 5 bases lay outside the gene matches. CDR3 nucleotides: TGCAGCGTATCGGGGACAGGGGTCTACGAGCAGTACTTC. It yields the protein CSVSGTGVYEQYF.

The table lists this clone with a count of one. The CDR3 here is CASSPPHSSGANVLTF. The DNA of the CDR3 is TGTGCCAGCAGCCCCCCCCATAGCTCTGGGGCCAACGTCCTGACTTTC. V and J are TRBV9 and TRBJ2-6, with D hard to call. This CDR3 has 16 amino acids. Deletions cut 4 bases from V and 0 bases from J, with 11 bases between. CDR1 is SGDLS, CDR2 YYNGEE, per germline. Using reference TRBV9 and TRBJ2-6 for the parts outside the CDR3, the full variable domain is DSGVTQTPKHLITATGQRVTLRCSPRSGDLSVYWYQQSLDQGLQFLIQYYNGEERAKGNILERFSAQQFPDLHSELNLSSLELGDSALYFCASSPPHSSGANVLTFGAGSRLTVL.

V and J are TRBV2 and TRBJ1-5; 9 bases are a match to TRBD1. The V and J ends lost 6 bases and 3 bases, in that order; junction bases with no gene match: 6. The germline V gene encodes CDR1 SNHLY and CDR2 FYNNEI. The length of the CDR3 is 15 residues. CDR3 residues: CASSARTGANQPQHF. CDR3 coding DNA: TGTGCCAGCAGCGCTCGGACAGGGGCCAATCAGCCCCAGCATTTT. Drawing the rest from reference TRBV2 and TRBJ1-5, the complete variable domain is EPEVTQTPSHQVTQMGQEVILRCVPISNHLYFYWYRQILGQKVEFLVSFYNNEISEKSEIFDDQFSVERPDGSNFTLKIRSTKLEDSAMYFCASSARTGANQPQHFGDGTRLSIL.

J is TRBJ2-3 and V is TRBV7-2; TRBD2 matches at 7 bases. V lost 6 bases and J lost 2; bases outside the gene matches: 5. The CDR3 has 14 residues. Germline-derived CDR1 and CDR2 are SGHTA and FQGNSA. The CDR3 spells CASRAGVTTDTQYF. The CDR3 nucleotides read TGTGCCAGCAGGGCGGGGGTTACCACAGATACGCAGTATTTT.

V and J are TRBV3-1 (or the pseudogene TRBV3-2) and TRBJ2-7; 12 bases align to TRBD2. Germline V gene lookup returns CDR1 LGHDT and CDR2 YNNKEL (reference sequence). Trimming took 0 bases from V and 0 from J; bases not matched to a gene: 15. The CDR3 loop spans 21 amino acids. CDR3 nucleotide sequence: TGTGCCAGCAGCCAAGAAGCTTGGGTAGGGACTAGCGGGCCTGGCTCCTACGAGCAGTACTTC. It specifies CASSQEAWVGTSGPGSYEQYF.